This T cell receptor beta chain comes out of a study of cytomegalovirus exposure and HLA in healthy donors. Germline V gives CDR1 KGHSH, CDR2 LQKENI. This CDR3 has 18 amino acids. The junction had 7 bases not matched to a gene; V was cut back by 1 base and J by 0 bases. As for this clone: What it binds is unknown.

The study ran its PCR with 60 Vbeta and 13 Jbeta primers. Assay used: immunoSEQ multiplex PCR; TCRdb lists only in-frame clones, some missing. The sample includes 150,000 to 200,000 clones, 76% of them seen just once. Regarding the study as a whole: A later analysis linked 15,000 to 20,000 TCR beta sequences to HLA alleles at 0.05 false discovery rate. The authors considered a cluster of highly shared sequence variants likely to be a sequencing artifact.

The specimen sequenced was PBMCs. This sequence was found in a man between 18 and 29 years old in good health and CMV-seronegative. The chain links TRBV18 to TRBJ2-7; TRBD2 matches 12 bases. DNA of the CDR3: TGTGCCAGCTCACCACTAACTAGCGGGAGGCTGAGCTCCTACGAGCAGTACTTC. Amino acids: CASSPLTSGRLSSYEQYF.